This is a list of T cell receptor beta chains from one sample in a study of T cell clones after liver transplantation. Produced via immunoSEQ multiplex PCR; TCRdb's table is partial and in-frame only. Of 20,000 to 30,000 clones in the sample, over 55% are singletons; the top ten hold approximately 2.8%. Sequences were derived from CD4+ T cells from blood, sampled before liver transplant. All receptors derive from a human donor who received a liver transplant. The CDR3 runs from the conserved cysteine through the conserved F or W. A D gene is named only where the DNA matches it firmly. Clone size is shown for a subset of rows, as once, few, many or a class of expanded clone.

16,TRBD1,TRBJ1-6,TRBV6-5,.,TGTGCCAGCAGTTACTCCGGCGACAGGGTTGGGTCACCCCTCCACTTT,CASSYSGDRVGSPLHF
15,.,TRBJ2-1,TRBV28,.,TGTGCCTCCATGAGGGGGGGCGCGACCTCCAATGAGCAGTTCTTC,CASMRGGATSNEQFF
15,TRBD1,TRBJ2-3,TRBV15,.,TGTGCCACCAGCAGATCGGGACAGGGAGGGGATACGCAGTATTTT,CATSRSGQGGDTQYF
13,TRBD2,TRBJ2-1,TRBV30,few,TGTGCCTGGGAGCGGGAAGGGAGTAATGAGCAGTTCTTC,CAWEREGSNEQFF
14,TRBD1,TRBJ2-1,TRBV11-2,.,TGTGCCAGCAGCTCCGGGACAGGCTACAATGAGCAGTTCTTC,CASSSGTGYNEQFF
17,TRBD1,TRBJ1-1,TRBV9,.,TGTGCCAGCAGCGTCGGGACAGGGGGCAGCATGAACACTGAAGCTTTCTTT,CASSVGTGGSMNTEAFF
16,TRBD1,TRBJ2-1,TRBV4-2,few,TGTGCCAGCAGCCAAGATAGACAGGGGAGGTACAATGAGCAGTTCTTC,CASSQDRQGRYNEQFF
16,TRBD1,TRBJ1-1,TRBV9,few,TGTGCCAGCAGCATTGGACAGGGCGGCGGTCTGGGTGAAGCTTTCTTT,CASSIGQGGGLGEAFF
13,.,TRBJ1-3,TRBV5-5,.,TGTGCCAGCGAACAGGGCTCTGGAAACACCATATATTTT,CASEQGSGNTIYF
17,.,TRBJ2-3,TRBV19,.,TGTGCCAGTAGTATAGCCCTGGGGGGGGCCAGCACAGATACGCAGTATTTT,CASSIALGGASTDTQYF
14,.,TRBJ2-7,TRBV2,.,TGTGCCAGCAGTCGACACAACCCACAGGGAGGGCAGTACTTC,CASSRHNPQGGQYF
16,TRBD2,TRBJ2-1,TRBV7-2,.,TGTGCCAGCAGCTTCGGACTAGCGGGAGGAAGGAATGAGCAGTTCTTC,CASSFGLAGGRNEQFF
15,.,TRBJ1-6,TRBV5-1,.,TGCGCCAGCAGCGTGGAGGGCAACTATAATTCACCCCTCCACTTT,CASSVEGNYNSPLHF
14,.,TRBJ2-3,TRBV7-2,.,TGTGCCAGCGGGATTCTGGGTGGATCAGATACGCAGTATTTT,CASGILGGSDTQYF
15,.,TRBJ2-7,TRBV7-2,.,TGTGCCAGCAGCCCCGGGACGTCAAGCTCCTACGAGCAGTACTTC,CASSPGTSSSYEQYF
14,.,TRBJ1-2,TRBV19,.,TGTGCCAGCTCGTGGGGGGACGGGGGAAGCGGCTACACCTTC,CASSWGDGGSGYTF
15,TRBD1,TRBJ1-2,TRBV5-1,.,TGCGCCAGCAGCTTACAGGGGGCTCAGGACTATGGCTACACCTTC,CASSLQGAQDYGYTF
16,.,TRBJ2-7,TRBV5-6,.,TGTGCCAGCAGCGTCGCCTCAGGACTTTCTTCCTACGAGCAGTACTTC,CASSVASGLSSYEQYF
16,.,TRBJ2-2,TRBV27,.,TGTGCCAGCAACGTGGGACACCTCGCGAACACCGGGGAGCTGTTTTTT,CASNVGHLANTGELFF
14,TRBD1,TRBJ1-2,TRBV18,.,TGTGCCAGCTCACCGAGAGGGACAGGGGAAGGCTACACCTTC,CASSPRGTGEGYTF
13,.,TRBJ2-7,TRBV7-2,.,TGTGCCAGCAGCTTAGCGGGTGTAGTTGCGCAGTACTTC,CASSLAGVVAQYF
13,.,TRBJ2-1,TRBV19,.,TGTGCCAGCGGGGGACTGACGGTTCATGAGCAGTTCTTC,CASGGLTVHEQFF
15,.,TRBJ2-3,TRBV30,.,TGTGCCTGGAGTGTACCCTCCGGAACCGCAGATACGCAGTATTTT,CAWSVPSGTADTQYF
15,TRBD1,TRBJ2-7,TRBV5-6,.,TGTGCCAGCAGCTTCGGGGGACAGGGGTCCTACGAGCAGTACTTC,CASSFGGQGSYEQYF
15,TRBD1,TRBJ1-1,TRBV7-2,.,TGTGCCAGCAGCCTATGGACAGGGGCGAACACTGAAGCTTTCTTT,CASSLWTGANTEAFF
15,TRBD1,TRBJ2-1,TRBV5-8,few,TGTGCCAGCAGCCGGGGACAGGGGGCCTACAATGAGCAGTTCTTC,CASSRGQGAYNEQFF
16,.,TRBJ1-5,TRBV2,.,TGTGCCAGCAGTGAATTAGGGGTGGCAAGGGGGGAGCCCCAGCATTTT,CASSELGVARGEPQHF
18,TRBD2,TRBJ2-5,TRBV7-2,.,TGTGCCAGCAGCCCCAGCCCTCGGGGCGGGGGGGTCCAAGAGACCCAGTACTTC,CASSPSPRGGGVQETQYF
14,.,TRBJ2-7,TRBV5-1,.,TGCGCCAGCAGCACGGACATGCCCACCTACGAGCAGTACTTC,CASSTDMPTYEQYF
15,.,TRBJ2-7,TRBV6-1,.,TGTGCCAGCAGTGATGTAGAAGCAGGGCGGTACGAGCAGTACTTC,CASSDVEAGRYEQYF
15,.,TRBJ2-1,TRBV10-1,.,TGCGCCAGCAGTGGAGCGGGTAGCTCCTACAATGAGCAGTTCTTC,CASSGAGSSYNEQFF
14,.,TRBJ2-1,TRBV5-1,.,TGCGCCAGCGGGGGGACAAGCTCCTACAATGAGCAGTTCTTC,CASGGTSSYNEQFF
12,.,TRBJ1-6,TRBV30,.,TGTGCCTGGAACGGGGTAAACTCACCCCTCCACTTT,CAWNGVNSPLHF
15,.,TRBJ1-3,TRBV6-1,.,TGTGCCAGCAGTCCCCACGGGCCTGGTGGAAACACCATATATTTT,CASSPHGPGGNTIYF
13,TRBD1,TRBJ1-2,TRBV5-6,.,TGTGCCAGCAGCGTAGGGGACAGTTATGGCTACACCTTC,CASSVGDSYGYTF
15,.,TRBJ2-6,TRBV19,.,TGTGCCAGTAGTATTGTCTTCTCTGGGGCCAACGTCCTGACTTTC,CASSIVFSGANVLTF
18,.,TRBJ2-6,TRBV7-9,.,TGTGCCAGCAGCTTATCGAGGGGGCGGGGGGCTGGGGCCAACGTCCTGACTTTC,CASSLSRGRGAGANVLTF
13,.,TRBJ1-5,TRBV5-1,.,TGCGCCAGCAGCTTTGGGGACAATCAGCCCCAGCATTTT,CASSFGDNQPQHF
15,.,TRBJ1-5,TRBV7-6,once,TGTGCCAGCAGCTTAACGGACGGGGGAAATCAGCCCCAGCATTTT,CASSLTDGGNQPQHF
15,TRBD1,TRBJ2-1,TRBV28,.,TGTGCCAGCAGTTCCGCCGGGACAGGGTATAATGAGCAGTTCTTC,CASSSAGTGYNEQFF
17,TRBD1,TRBJ2-1,TRBV11-2,.,TGTGCCAGCAGCTCTATCCGCGGGACAGGGATCCACAATGAGCAGTTCTTC,CASSSIRGTGIHNEQFF
16,TRBD1,TRBJ2-1,TRBV10-3,few,TGTGCCATCAGTCCCGGGACAGGGGGAAAATACAATGAGCAGTTCTTC,CAISPGTGGKYNEQFF
14,.,TRBJ2-5,TRBV2,.,TGTGCCAGCAGTGAAGCAAGAGGGCACGAGACCCAGTACTTC,CASSEARGHETQYF
15,TRBD2,TRBJ2-7,TRBV2,.,TGTGCCAGCAGGAGCTCTAGCGGGGGAACCTACGAGCAGTACTTC,CASRSSSGGTYEQYF
15,TRBD1,TRBJ2-4,TRBV6-1,few,TGTGCCAGCAGGGATACAGGGGTAGCCAAAAACATTCAGTACTTC,CASRDTGVAKNIQYF
14,.,TRBJ1-2,TRBV29-1,few,TGCAGCGTTGAGAGTTTAGGGGAGGGTTATGGCTACACCTTC,CSVESLGEGYGYTF
15,.,TRBJ2-1,TRBV5-4,.,TGTGCCAGCAGCTTGGGTGGACCGGGGAACAATGAGCAGTTCTTC,CASSLGGPGNNEQFF
13,TRBD1,TRBJ1-1,TRBV29-1,.,TGCAGCGTTGAACCACAGGGGCGGTCTGAAGCTTTCTTT,CSVEPQGRSEAFF
18,TRBD2,TRBJ2-7,TRBV23-1,.,TGCGCCAGCTTTATAGGTGGACTAGCGGGGGGTAGTAACAACGAGCAGTACTTC,CASFIGGLAGGSNNEQYF
14,TRBD1,TRBJ1-4,TRBV2,.,TGTGCCAGCAGAGCCGGGACAGGGACGGAAAAACTGTTTTTT,CASRAGTGTEKLFF
14,.,TRBJ2-2,TRBV10-1,.,TGCGCCAGCAGCGAAATAGCGGCCACCGGGGAGCTGTTTTTT,CASSEIAATGELFF
17,TRBD1,TRBJ2-1,TRBV9,.,TGTGCCAGCAGCGTAGACCAGGGGACAGGGGTTTTGGGTGAGCAGTTCTTC,CASSVDQGTGVLGEQFF
13,.,TRBJ2-2,TRBV2,.,TGTGCCAGCACCTGGGACGGCGCGGGGGAGCTGTTTTTT,CASTWDGAGELFF
14,.,TRBJ2-2,TRBV11-3,.,TGTGCCAGCACGGCCCCTTACGGCACCGGGGAGCTGTTTTTT,CASTAPYGTGELFF
15,.,TRBJ2-2,TRBV21-1,.,TGTGCCAGCAGCAAAGTAGAACAGGGGGCCGGGGAGCTGTTTTTT,CASSKVEQGAGELFF
13,.,TRBJ2-5,TRBV2,.,TGTGCCAGCAGTGAAGTTGCAGGGGAGACCCAGTACTTC,CASSEVAGETQYF
15,TRBD1,TRBJ2-4,TRBV6-5,once,TGTGCCAGCAGGTCCGGACAGGGCGGCAAAAACATTCAGTACTTC,CASRSGQGGKNIQYF